Below, one TCR beta chain is given with its context. Clones were sequenced by immunoSEQ multiplex PCR, and TCRdb holds only the in-frame ones, with some missing. The sample records about 260,000 clones, around nine tenths being singletons. The data were taken from a study of blood T cell repertoires in COVID-19. The sequenced material came from peripheral blood. The receptor comes from a middle-aged man who had recovered from COVID-19.

The CDR3 nucleotides read TGTGCCAGCAGCTTAGTGGCGGACGGGGAGCTGTTTTTT. Encoded protein: CASSLVADGELFF. J is TRBJ2-2 and V is TRBV11-3; D uncertain. From germline, CDR1 is SGHNT and CDR2 YENEEA. CDR3 length: 13 amino acids. With 1 base removed from V and 7 bases from J, the gap between germline ends came to 7 bases.